Below, one TCR beta chain is given with its context. Its antigen is still unknown. Base qualities are not recorded, but no much larger clone differs from it by a single base. The library was prepared using 5' RACE. For sequencing, an Illumina HiSeq 2500 was employed. The second PCR ran for about 6 to 12 cycles and used a J-beta primer mix along with a sample-barcoded 5' primer. Each TCR beta cDNA molecule received a unique molecular identifier from a template-switch 5' adaptor carrying 12 random nucleotides. Each sample yielded at least 2.5 million CDR3-containing paired-end reads. First-strand cDNA was synthesized from all RNA with the Mint cDNA synthesis kit, primed by a TRBC-specific oligonucleotide. Following uracil-DNA glycosylase treatment, a first 18-cycle PCR with universal primers M1SS and BC2_uni_R was performed on all cDNA. The paper's data handling went like this. For normalization, 1 million high-quality reads were randomly selected from each sample, with every read carrying a distinct molecular identifier. Instead of being binned into consensus sequences, reads with shared molecular identifiers were discarded. MiTCR, run with a Q25 quality threshold and the strictest error-elimination algorithm, handled CDR3 identification, clonotype clustering and error correction. Lower-bound total TCR beta diversity was estimated with a nonparametric unseen species model using Euler transformation. TCRdb passed the public sequencing reads through fastp at Q25 and MiXCR, retaining productive beta sequences. CDR3 protein duplicates are merged, each entry listing the most common genes and DNA. In this record, the V and J calls reflect TCRdb's handling and not the investigators' own analysis. The sample has 550,000 to 800,000 distinct CDR3 sequences on record, roughly 30% of them singletons. The ten largest clones add up to just over 15% of the sample.

The donors were 40 or so Caucasian individuals from Russia, aged roughly 6 to 95 years, who were systemically healthy. Around 10 milliliters of peripheral blood were collected from each donor into EDTA-treated Vacutainer tubes. Ficoll-Paque density-gradient centrifugation was used to isolate PBMCs, with at least 6 million per sample. Trizol reagent was used to extract total RNA from the PBMCs, yielding at least 5.5 micrograms per sample. The percentages of naive CD45RAhigh/CD27high T cells were determined by flow cytometry on a PBMC aliquot from every donor. This entry is derived from a study of blood T cells in healthy people across ages (dated by TCRdb to the mid-2010s). With respect to the entire study: In model experiments, roughly one uniquely barcoded TCR beta cDNA molecule per two T cells was captured by template switching. To avoid experimental bias, donors of different ages were spread randomly across the sequencing lanes. The donors were split into four age groups: young (average 16 years), middle-aged (roughly 40), aged (approximately 60) and long-lived (approximately 89). Two additional independent replicas of 1 million unique cDNA reads from the same blood draw were analyzed for two donors (one aged 18 to 29 and one aged 80 or older). To track age-related changes in TCR beta repertoire diversity, the study relied on deep sequencing normalized with unique cDNA molecular identifiers. What the work shows at the level of the full study, not this receptor alone: Donor CMV infection status was unknown, potentially confounding age-related changes in expanded clonotypes. Estimates of total diversity based on one million sequenced T cells were considered lower bounds and underestimates. Observed TCR beta diversity correlated strongly with the percentage of naive T cells measured by flow cytometry. Bulk unsorted PBMC profiling prevented conclusive comparison of naive and antigen-experienced compartments. Observed TCR beta diversity per million T cells fell roughly linearly with age, and a significant reduction was already apparent by age approximately 40. Compared with the aged group, the long-lived group had more naive CD4+ T cells, fewer expanded clones and increased TCR diversity, suggesting age selection.

The CDR3 runs 15 amino acids, cysteine and phenylalanine included. CDR3 DNA is the only sequence kept; it has 45 bases, read in frame from the first base. CDR1 and CDR2 are drawn from the germline V gene: SGDLS, YYNGEE. The rearranged segments are TRBV9 and TRBJ2-5, with TRBD2 identical over 8 junction bases. The J call may be faulty, since TRBJ2-7 better matches the DNA end. This receptor was obtained from a woman older than 75 in good health. Donor details come from another sample of the same person, matched by shared clones. Sequencing was done on a sample of blood. This receptor carries the CDR3 CASSVVSGRRYEQYF. The DNA sequence follows: TGTGCCAGCAGCGTCGTAAGCGGGAGACGGTACGAGCAGTACTTC.